This TCR beta chain is from a study of T cell changes during pregnancy in multiple sclerosis. In germline, CDR1 is SNHLY, CDR2 FYNNEI. The CDR3 loop spans 15 amino acids. V shed 6 bases and J shed 7 bases, with 19 bases lying between them. Assay used: immunoSEQ multiplex PCR; TCRdb lists only in-frame clones, some missing. The sample consists of around 99,000 clones, about 92% of them appearing once. V is TRBV2 and J is TRBJ2-1; tentative D call: TRBD2 (6 bases). The material sequenced was peripheral blood, taken in the first trimester of pregnancy. The clonotype was recovered from a female donor with multiple sclerosis, enrolled in a pregnancy study. For the CDR3, the DNA is TGTGCCAGCAGCGGCCCGGGGGTCCCGGGTAATGAGCAGTTCTTC. Translating gives CASSGPGVPGNEQFF.